The clone carrying this T cell receptor (beta chain) occurred many times. Its antigen is unknown. The CDR3 consists of 18 residues. The sample belongs to a study of T cells after yellow fever vaccination. Study as a whole: Fractions low in cell number were prepared with SMART-Seq v4 Ultra Low Input. Whole-study results and caveats: Weaker, the secondary response peaked sooner, at day 5 versus 15.

Production of TCR cDNA was by 5'RACE template switching, which also added a universal primer site and UMIs. TCRdb re-called the 5' RACE reads with MiXCR, one entry per CDR3 protein. The sample holds about 63,000 distinct CDR3 sequences, less than 8.5% seen once. The source is a man aged 30 to 39 who received the YFV17D yellow fever vaccine. The chain joins TRBV21-1 to TRBJ2-6; TRBD1 is the table's D call, not checked against the DNA. TRBV21-1 has pseudogene status. This specimen was CD8+ T cells sorted from PBMCs, taken 15 days after the yellow fever booster vaccination. The CDR3 region has the DNA TGTGCCAGCAGCAAACCAGGACAGGGGGCGCGAGGGGCCAACGTCCTGACTTTC. It is translated as CASSKPGQGARGANVLTF.